Only one count was recorded for the clone carrying this T cell receptor beta chain. The antigen is undetermined. This sample stems from a study of OX40 agonist ivuxolimab in advanced cancers. The CDR3 is 16 residues long. Germline assignment: CDR1 MDHEN and CDR2 SYDVKM. Unmatched junction bases numbered 5, after V lost 4 bases and J lost 2 bases. Sequencing used immunoSEQ multiplex PCR; TCRdb keeps in-frame clones, though not all of them. The data hold fewer than 85,000 clones, with 82% observed a single time. Regarding the study as a whole: In the 0.1 to 3.0 mg/kg range, CD4+ and CD8+ blood T cells had expanded clonally by week 6. There were, on average, more expanded clones in CD8+ T cells than in CD4+. Researchers did not establish what antigens the expanded peripheral T cells target.

The source was CD4+ or CD8+ T cells sorted from blood, collected in a trial of the OX40 agonist ivuxolimab. This chain links TRBV28 with TRBJ1-5; 10 bases match TRBD1. The receptor comes from an adult with an advanced solid tumor such as melanoma, head and neck, liver or kidney cancer. CDR3 loop: CASSSRDRGGNQPQHF. The CDR3 DNA follows: TGTGCCAGCAGTTCCCGGGACAGGGGCGGCAATCAGCCCCAGCATTTT.